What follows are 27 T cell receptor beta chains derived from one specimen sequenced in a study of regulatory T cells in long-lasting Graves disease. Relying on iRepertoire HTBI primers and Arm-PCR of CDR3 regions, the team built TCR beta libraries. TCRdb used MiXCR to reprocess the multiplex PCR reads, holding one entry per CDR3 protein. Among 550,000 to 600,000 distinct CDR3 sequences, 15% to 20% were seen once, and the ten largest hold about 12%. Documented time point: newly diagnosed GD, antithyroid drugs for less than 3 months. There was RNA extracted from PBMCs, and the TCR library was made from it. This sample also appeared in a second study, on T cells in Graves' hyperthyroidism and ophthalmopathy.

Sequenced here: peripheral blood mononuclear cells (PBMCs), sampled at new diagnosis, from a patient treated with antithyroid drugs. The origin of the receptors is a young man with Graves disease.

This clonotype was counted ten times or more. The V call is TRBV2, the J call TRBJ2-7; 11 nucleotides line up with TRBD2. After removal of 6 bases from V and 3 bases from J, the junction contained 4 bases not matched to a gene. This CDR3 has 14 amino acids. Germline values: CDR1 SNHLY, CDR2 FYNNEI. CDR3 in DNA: TGTGCCAGCAGGACTAGCGGGATGCACTACGAGCAGTACTTC. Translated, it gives CASRTSGMHYEQYF.

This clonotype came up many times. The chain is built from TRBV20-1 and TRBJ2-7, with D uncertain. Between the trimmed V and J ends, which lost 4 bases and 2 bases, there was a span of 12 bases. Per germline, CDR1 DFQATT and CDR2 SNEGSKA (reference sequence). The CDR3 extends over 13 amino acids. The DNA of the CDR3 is TGCAGTGCTACCCCCCGTTCAGCCTACGAGCAGTACTTC. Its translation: CSATPRSAYEQYF.

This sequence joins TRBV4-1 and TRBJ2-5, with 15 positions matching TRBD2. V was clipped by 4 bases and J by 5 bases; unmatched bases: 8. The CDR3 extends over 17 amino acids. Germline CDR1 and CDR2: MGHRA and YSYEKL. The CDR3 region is CASSPGLAGGFHETQYF. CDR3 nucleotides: TGCGCCAGCAGCCCGGGACTAGCGGGAGGCTTTCACGAGACCCAGTACTTC.

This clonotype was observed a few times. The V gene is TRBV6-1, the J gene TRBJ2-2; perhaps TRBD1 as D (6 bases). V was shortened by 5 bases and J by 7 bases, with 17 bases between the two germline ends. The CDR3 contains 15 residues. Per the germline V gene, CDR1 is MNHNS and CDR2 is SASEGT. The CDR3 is CASSPITGSGGELFF. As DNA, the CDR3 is TGTGCCAGCAGTCCAATCACAGGGTCGGGCGGGGAGCTGTTTTTT.

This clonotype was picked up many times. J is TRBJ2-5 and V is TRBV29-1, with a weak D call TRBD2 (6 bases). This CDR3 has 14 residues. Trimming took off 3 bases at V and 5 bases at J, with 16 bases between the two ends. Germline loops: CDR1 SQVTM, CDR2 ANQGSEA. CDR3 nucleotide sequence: TGCAGCGTTGAGTGGTGGGAGGTTTACGAGACCCAGTACTTC. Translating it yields CSVEWWEVYETQYF.

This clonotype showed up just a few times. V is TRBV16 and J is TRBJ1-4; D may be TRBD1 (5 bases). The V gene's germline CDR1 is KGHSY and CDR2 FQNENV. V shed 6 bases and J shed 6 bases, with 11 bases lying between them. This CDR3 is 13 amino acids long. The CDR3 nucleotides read TGTGCCAGCAGTCCTACGACAGATGAAAAACTGTTTTTT. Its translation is CASSPTTDEKLFF.

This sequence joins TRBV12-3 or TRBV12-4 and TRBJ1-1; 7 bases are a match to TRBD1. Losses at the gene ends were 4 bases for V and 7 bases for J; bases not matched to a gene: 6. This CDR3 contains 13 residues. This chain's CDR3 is CASSSTTGIEAFF. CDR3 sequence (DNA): TGTGCCAGCAGTTCCACGACAGGGATTGAAGCTTTCTTT.

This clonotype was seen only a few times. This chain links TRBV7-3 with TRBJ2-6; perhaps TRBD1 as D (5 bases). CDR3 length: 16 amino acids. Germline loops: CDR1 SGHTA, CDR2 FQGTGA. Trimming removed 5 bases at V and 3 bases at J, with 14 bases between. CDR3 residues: CASSPGALLGANVLTF. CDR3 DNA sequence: TGTGCCAGCAGCCCTGGGGCCCTCCTTGGGGCCAACGTCCTGACTTTC.

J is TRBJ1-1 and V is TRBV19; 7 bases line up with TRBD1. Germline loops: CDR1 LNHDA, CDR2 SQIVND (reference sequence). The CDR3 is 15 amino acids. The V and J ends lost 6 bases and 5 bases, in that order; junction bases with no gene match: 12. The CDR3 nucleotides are TGTGCCAGTAGGTTTACAGGGGATGCGAGGACTGAAGCTTTCTTT. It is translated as CASRFTGDARTEAFF. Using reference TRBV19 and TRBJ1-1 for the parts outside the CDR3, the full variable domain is DGGITQSPKYLFRKEGQNVTLSCEQNLNHDAMYWYRQDPGQGLRLIYYSQIVNDFQKGDIAEGYSVSREKKESFPLTVTSAQKNPTAFYLCASRFTGDARTEAFFGQGTRLTVV.

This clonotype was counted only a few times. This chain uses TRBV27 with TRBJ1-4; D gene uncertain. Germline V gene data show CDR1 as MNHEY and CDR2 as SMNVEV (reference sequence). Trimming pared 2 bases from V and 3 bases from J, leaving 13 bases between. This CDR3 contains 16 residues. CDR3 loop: CASSLRQVSPNEKLFF. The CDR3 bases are TGTGCCAGCAGTTTACGGCAGGTCTCGCCTAATGAAAAACTGTTTTTT. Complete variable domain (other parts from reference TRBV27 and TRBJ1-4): EAQVTQNPRYLITVTGKKLTVTCSQNMNHEYMSWYRQDPGLGLRQIYYSMNVEVTDKGDVPEGYKVSRKEKRNFPLILESPSPNQTSLYFCASSLRQVSPNEKLFFGSGTQLSVL.

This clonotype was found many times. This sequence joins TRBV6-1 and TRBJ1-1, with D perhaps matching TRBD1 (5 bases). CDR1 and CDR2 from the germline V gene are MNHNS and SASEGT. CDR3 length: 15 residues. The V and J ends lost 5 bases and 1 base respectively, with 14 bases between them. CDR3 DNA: TGTGCCAGCAGTACCCCGGGACGGGCGAACACTGAAGCTTTCTTT. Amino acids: CASSTPGRANTEAFF.

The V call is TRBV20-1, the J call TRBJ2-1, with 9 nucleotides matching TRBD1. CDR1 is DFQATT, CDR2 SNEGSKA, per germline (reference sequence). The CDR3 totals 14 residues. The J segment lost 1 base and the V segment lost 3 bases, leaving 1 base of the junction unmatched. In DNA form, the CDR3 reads TGCAGTGCTAGTGGACAGGGGTCCTACAATGAGCAGTTCTTC. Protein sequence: CSASGQGSYNEQFF.

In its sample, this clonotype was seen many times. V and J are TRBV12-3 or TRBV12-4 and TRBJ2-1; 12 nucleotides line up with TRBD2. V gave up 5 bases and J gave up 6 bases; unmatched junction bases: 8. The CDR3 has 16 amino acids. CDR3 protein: CASSPGTSGLFNEQFF. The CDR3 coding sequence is TGTGCCAGCAGTCCCGGGACTAGCGGGTTGTTCAATGAGCAGTTCTTC.

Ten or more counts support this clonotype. The CDR3 loop is CASSFTSVPTDTQYF. CDR3 sequence (DNA): TGTGCCAGCAGTTTTACTAGCGTTCCCACAGATACGCAGTATTTT. The chain has TRBV28 and TRBJ2-3, with 7 nucleotides matching TRBD2. Trimming removed 3 bases from V and 2 bases from J; junction bases left unmatched: 5. Germline V CDR1 and CDR2: MDHEN, SYDVKM. The CDR3 extends over 15 amino acids. The full variable domain, its missing parts supplied by reference TRBV28 and TRBJ2-3, is DVKVTQSSRYLVKRTGEKVFLECVQDMDHENMFWYRQDPGLGLRLIYFSYDVKMKEKGDIPEGYSVSREKKERFSLILESASTNQTSMYLCASSFTSVPTDTQYFGPGTRLTVL.

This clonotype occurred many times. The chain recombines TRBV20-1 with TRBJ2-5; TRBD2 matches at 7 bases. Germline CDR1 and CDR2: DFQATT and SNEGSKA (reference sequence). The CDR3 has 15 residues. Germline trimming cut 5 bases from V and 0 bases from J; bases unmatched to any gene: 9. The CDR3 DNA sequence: TGCAGTGCTGCCCGAGCGGGGCCGTACCAAGAGACCCAGTACTTC. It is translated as CSAARAGPYQETQYF.

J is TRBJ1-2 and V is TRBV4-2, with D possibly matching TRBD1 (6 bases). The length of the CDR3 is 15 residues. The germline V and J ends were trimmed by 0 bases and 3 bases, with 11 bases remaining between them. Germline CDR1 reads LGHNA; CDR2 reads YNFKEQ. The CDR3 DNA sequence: TGTGCCAGCAGCCAAGAGGACAGTTCTTACTATGGCTACACCTTC. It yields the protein CASSQEDSSYYGYTF.

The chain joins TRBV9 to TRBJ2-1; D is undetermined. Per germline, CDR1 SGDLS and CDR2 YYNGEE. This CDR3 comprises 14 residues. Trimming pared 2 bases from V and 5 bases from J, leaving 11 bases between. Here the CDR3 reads CASSVPDSNNEQFF. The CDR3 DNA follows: TGTGCCAGCAGCGTCCCCGACTCTAACAATGAGCAGTTCTTC.

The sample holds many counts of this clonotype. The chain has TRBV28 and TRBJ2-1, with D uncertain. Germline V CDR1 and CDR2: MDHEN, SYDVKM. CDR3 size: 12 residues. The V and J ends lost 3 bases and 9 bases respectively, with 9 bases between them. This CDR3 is CASSFPLGEQFF. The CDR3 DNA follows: TGTGCCAGCAGTTTTCCGTTGGGTGAGCAGTTCTTC. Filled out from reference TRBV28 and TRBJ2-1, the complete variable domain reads DVKVTQSSRYLVKRTGEKVFLECVQDMDHENMFWYRQDPGLGLRLIYFSYDVKMKEKGDIPEGYSVSREKKERFSLILESASTNQTSMYLCASSFPLGEQFFGPGTRLTVL.

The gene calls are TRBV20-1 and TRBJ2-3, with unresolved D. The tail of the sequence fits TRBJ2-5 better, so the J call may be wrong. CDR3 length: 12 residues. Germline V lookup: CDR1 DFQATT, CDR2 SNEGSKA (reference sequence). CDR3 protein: CSARGMMETQYF. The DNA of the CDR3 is TGCAGTGCTAGAGGCATGATGGAGACCCAGTACTTC.

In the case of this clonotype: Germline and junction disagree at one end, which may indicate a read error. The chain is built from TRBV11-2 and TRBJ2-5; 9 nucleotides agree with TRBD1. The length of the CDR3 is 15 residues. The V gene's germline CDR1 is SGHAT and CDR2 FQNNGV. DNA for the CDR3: TGCGCCAGCAGCCAAACCGGGACAGGGCAGGGGACCCAGTACTTC. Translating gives CASSQTGTGQGTQYF.

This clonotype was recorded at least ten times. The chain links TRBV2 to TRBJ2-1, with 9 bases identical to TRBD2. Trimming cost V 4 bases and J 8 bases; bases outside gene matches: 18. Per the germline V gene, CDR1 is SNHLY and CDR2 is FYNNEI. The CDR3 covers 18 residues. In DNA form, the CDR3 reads TGTGCCAGCAGTGGGGGATTGGCAGCGGGAGGCCGGAGGTATGAGCAGTTCTTC. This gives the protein CASSGGLAAGGRRYEQFF.

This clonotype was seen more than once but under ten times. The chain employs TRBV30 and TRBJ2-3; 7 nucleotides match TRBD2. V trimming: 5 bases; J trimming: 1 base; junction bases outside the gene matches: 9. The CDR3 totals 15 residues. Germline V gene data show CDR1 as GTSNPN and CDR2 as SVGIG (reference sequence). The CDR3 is CAWALGAGGTDTQYF. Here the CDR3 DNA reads TGTGCCTGGGCCCTCGGTGCGGGAGGCACAGATACGCAGTATTTT.

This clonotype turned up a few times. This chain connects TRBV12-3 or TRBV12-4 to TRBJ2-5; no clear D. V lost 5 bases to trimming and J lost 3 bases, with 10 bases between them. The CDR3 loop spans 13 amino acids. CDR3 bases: TGTGCCAGCAGTCCCCTAGTAAAAGAGACCCAGTACTTC. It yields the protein CASSPLVKETQYF.

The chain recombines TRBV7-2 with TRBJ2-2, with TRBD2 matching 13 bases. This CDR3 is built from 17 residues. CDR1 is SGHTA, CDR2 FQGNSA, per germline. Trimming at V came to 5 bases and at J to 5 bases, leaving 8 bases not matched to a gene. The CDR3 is CASSLRLAGGKTGELFF. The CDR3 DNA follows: TGTGCCAGCAGCCTGCGACTAGCGGGAGGAAAGACCGGGGAGCTGTTTTTT.

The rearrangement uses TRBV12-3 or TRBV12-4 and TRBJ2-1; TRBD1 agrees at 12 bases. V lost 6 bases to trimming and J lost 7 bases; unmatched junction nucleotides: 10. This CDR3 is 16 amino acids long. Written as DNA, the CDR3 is TGTGCCAGCAGCCCCCTGGGACAGGGGGCGCGGAATGAGCAGTTCTTC. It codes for CASSPLGQGARNEQFF.

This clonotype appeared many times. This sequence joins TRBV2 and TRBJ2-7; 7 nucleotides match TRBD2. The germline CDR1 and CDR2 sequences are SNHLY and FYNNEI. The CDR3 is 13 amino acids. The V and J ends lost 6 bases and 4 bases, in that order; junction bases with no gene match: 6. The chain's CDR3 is CASRSGMSYEQYF. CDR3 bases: TGTGCCAGCAGAAGCGGGATGTCGTACGAGCAGTACTTC.

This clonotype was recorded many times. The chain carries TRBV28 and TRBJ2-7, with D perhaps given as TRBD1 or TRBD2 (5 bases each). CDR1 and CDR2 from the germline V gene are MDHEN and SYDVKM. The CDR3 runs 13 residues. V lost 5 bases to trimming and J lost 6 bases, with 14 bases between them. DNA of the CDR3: TGTGCCAGCAGTAGTGACCCTGGGGGCGAGCAGTACTTC. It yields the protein CASSSDPGGEQYF.